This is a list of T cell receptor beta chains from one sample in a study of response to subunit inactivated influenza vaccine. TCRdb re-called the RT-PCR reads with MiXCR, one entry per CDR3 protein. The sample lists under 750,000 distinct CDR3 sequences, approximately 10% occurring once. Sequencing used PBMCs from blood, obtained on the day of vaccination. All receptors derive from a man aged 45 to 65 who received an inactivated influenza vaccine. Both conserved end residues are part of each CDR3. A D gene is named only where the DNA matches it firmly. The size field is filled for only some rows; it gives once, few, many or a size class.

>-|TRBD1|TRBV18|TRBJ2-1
TGTGCCAGCTTAAATATCCGGGACAGGGGGCATGAGCAGTTCTTC
CASLNIRDRGHEQFF
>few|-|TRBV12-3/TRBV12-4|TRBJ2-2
TGTGCCAGCCTTAGCGTGAACACCGGGGAGCTGTTTTTT
CASLSVNTGELFF
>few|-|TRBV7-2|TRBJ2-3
TGTGCCAGCAGCTTAGCCCCTGAAACGGGGAACCCTAGGTTTCGTGATACGCAGTATTTT
CASSLAPETGNPRFRDTQYF
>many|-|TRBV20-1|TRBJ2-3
TGCAGTGCTAGCCCCCACACAGATACGCAGTATTTT
CSASPHTDTQYF
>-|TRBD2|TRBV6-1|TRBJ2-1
TGTGCCAGCAGAGGACTAGCGGGTAACAACAATGAGCAGTTCTTC
CASRGLAGNNNEQFF
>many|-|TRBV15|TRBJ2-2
TGTGCCACCAGCAGTCAGGCAGAGGTGATCATAACCGGGGAGCTGTTTTTT
CATSSQAEVIITGELFF
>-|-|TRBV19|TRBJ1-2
TGTGCCAGTAGTATTTCTCCAGGGCTCTATGGCTACACCTTC
CASSISPGLYGYTF
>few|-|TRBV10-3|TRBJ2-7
TGTGCCATCAACCAACCGGGACTGCCCTCCTACGAGCAGTACTTC
CAINQPGLPSYEQYF
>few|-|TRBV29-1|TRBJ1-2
TGCAGCGTTTACCGGGACGGACCTTTAAACTATGGCTACACCTTC
CSVYRDGPLNYGYTF
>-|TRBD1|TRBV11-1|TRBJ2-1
TGTGCCAGCAGCTTAGGCTTGAGGGTCCCCCCAGGGACAGGGGAGGGTGATTACAATGAGCAGTTCTTC
CASSLGLRVPPGTGEGDYNEQFF
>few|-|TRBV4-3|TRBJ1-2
TGCGCCAGCAGCCAATTCGTAGGCGCTGGTGGAGGCTACACCTTC
CASSQFVGAGGGYTF
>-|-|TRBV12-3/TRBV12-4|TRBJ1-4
TGTGCCAGCAGACCCGACCCCTGGAGTGGTGAAAAACTGTTTTTT
CASRPDPWSGEKLFF
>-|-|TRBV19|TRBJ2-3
TGTGCCACCAGGGGGATGGGGGGCCTCACAGATACGCAGTATTTT
CATRGMGGLTDTQYF
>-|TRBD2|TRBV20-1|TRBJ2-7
TGCAGTGCTCCACGAGACCAGACTAGCGCAACGGGGGGGGAGCAGTACTTC
CSAPRDQTSATGGEQYF
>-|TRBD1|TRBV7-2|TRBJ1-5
TGTGCCAGCAGCCCACAGGGGGTTCTCGCTAATCAGCCCCAGCATTTT
CASSPQGVLANQPQHF
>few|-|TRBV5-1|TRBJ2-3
TGCGCCAGCAGAATAGACAGCGTCTCGGGCACAGATACGCAGTATTTT
CASRIDSVSGTDTQYF
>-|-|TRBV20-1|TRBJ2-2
TGCAGTGCCGGGGGCATGGGGGGAACCGGGGAGCTGTTTTTT
CSAGGMGGTGELFF
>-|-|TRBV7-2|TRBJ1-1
TGTGCCAGCAGCTTTCTCATTAACACTGAAGCTTTCTTT
CASSFLINTEAFF
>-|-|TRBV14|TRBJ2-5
TGTGCCAGCAGCCAAGGAGGGACAAGGGTGGAGACCCAGTACTTC
CASSQGGTRVETQYF
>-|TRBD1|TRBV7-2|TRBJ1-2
TGTGCCAGCAGCCCAGGGGGCGCGGATGGCTACACCTTC
CASSPGGADGYTF
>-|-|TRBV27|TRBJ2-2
TGTGCCACCTCGAGGGTATTTGCCGGGGAGCTGTTTTTT
CATSRVFAGELFF
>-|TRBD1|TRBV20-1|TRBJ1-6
TGCAGTGCTAGGGAGAACAGGGGGCAGAATTCACCCCTCCACTTT
CSARENRGQNSPLHF
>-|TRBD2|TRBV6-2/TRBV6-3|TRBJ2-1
TGTGCCAGCAGTCCCGATTTCGGGAGGCTGCAGTTCTTC
CASSPDFGRLQFF
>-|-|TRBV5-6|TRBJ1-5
TGTGCCAGCAGCTCGAACCGGTTTCATAGCAATCAGCCCCAGCATTTT
CASSSNRFHSNQPQHF
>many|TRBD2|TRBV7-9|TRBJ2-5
TGTGCCAGCAGCTTCCTAGCGGAAGAGACCCAGTACTTC
CASSFLAEETQYF
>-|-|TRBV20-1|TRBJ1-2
TGCAGTGCTAGAGACGGGACGGAGTATGGCTACACCTTC
CSARDGTEYGYTF
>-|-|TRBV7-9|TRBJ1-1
TGTGCCAGCAGCCACGGGCCTGAAGCTTTCTTT
CASSHGPEAFF
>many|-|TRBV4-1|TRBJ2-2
TGCGCCAGCAGCCAAGAGGGACGGCCGAACACCGGGGAGCTGTTTTTT
CASSQEGRPNTGELFF
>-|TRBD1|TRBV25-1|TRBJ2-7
TGTGCCAGCAGTGATGAGACAGGGAACGAGCAGTACTTC
CASSDETGNEQYF
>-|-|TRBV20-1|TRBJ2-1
TGCAGTGCTAGCAGAAGGCAGATCAATGAGCAGTTCTTC
CSASRRQINEQFF
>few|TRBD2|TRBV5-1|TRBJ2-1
TGCGCCAGCAGCTTGGCGAGCGGGAGTTTGGGAGCTGAGCAGTTCTTC
CASSLASGSLGAEQFF
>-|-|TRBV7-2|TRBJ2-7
TGTGCCAGCAGCCCAGCGGGACAGACCAACTACGAGCAGTACTTC
CASSPAGQTNYEQYF
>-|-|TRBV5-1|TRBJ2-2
TGCGCCAGCAGCTTGGTCCTAGGTGACACCGGGGAGCTGTTTTTT
CASSLVLGDTGELFF
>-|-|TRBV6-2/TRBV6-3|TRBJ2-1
TGTGCCAGCAGCAGACAGCCTAATGAGCAGTTCTTC
CASSRQPNEQFF
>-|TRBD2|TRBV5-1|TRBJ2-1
TGCGCCAGCAGCTTGTTTAGCGGGAACCACAATGAGCAGTTCTTC
CASSLFSGNHNEQFF
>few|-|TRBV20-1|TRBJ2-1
TGCAGTGCCCTAGGGACGCTGGGGAATGAGCAGTTCTTC
CSALGTLGNEQFF
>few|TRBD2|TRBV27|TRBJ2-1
TGTGCCAGCAGTTCCCTCGGCGGGGGGATTTACAATGAGCAGTTCTTC
CASSSLGGGIYNEQFF
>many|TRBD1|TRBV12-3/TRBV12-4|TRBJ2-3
TGTGCCAGCAGCCAAACCCACAGGGGGGACACAGATACGCAGTATTTT
CASSQTHRGDTDTQYF
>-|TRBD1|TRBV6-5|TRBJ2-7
TGTGCCAGCAGTTCTCTTTCCGGGACAGGGGGCTACGAGCAGTACTTC
CASSSLSGTGGYEQYF
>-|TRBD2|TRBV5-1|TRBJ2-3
TGCGCCAGCAGCTTGGGGCTAGCGGGGGGCAGCGGCACAGATACGCAGTATTTT
CASSLGLAGGSGTDTQYF
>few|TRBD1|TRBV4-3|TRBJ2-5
TGCGCCAGCAGCTTCAACAGGGGGCCCCAAGAGACCCAGTACTTC
CASSFNRGPQETQYF
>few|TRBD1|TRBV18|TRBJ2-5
TGTGCCAGCTCACCACCGACAGGGGCAGAGACCCAGTACTTC
CASSPPTGAETQYF
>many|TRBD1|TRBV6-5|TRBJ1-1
TGTGCCAGCAGTTACGGTCCGGGACAGGGGGCTGCTTTCTTT
CASSYGPGQGAAFF
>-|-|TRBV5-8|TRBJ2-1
TGTGCCAGCAGCCCGGGACTCCCAGAAGTTGAGCAGTTCTTC
CASSPGLPEVEQFF
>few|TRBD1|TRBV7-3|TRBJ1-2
TGTGCCAGCAGCCCCCAGGGACAGGCGGAATATGGCTACACCTTC
CASSPQGQAEYGYTF